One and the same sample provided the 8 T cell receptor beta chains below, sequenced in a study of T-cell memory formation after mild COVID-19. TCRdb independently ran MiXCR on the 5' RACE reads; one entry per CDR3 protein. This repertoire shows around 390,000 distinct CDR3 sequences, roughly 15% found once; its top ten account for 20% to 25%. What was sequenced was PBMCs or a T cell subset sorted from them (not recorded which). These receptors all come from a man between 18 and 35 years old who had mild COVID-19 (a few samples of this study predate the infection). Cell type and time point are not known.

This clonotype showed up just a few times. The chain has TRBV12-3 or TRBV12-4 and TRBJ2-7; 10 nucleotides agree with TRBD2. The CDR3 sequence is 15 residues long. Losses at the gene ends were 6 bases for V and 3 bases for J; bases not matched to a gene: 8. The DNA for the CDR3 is TGTGCCAGCAGCCACGCGCCTAGCGGGGGCTACGAGCAGTACTTC. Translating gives CASSHAPSGGYEQYF.

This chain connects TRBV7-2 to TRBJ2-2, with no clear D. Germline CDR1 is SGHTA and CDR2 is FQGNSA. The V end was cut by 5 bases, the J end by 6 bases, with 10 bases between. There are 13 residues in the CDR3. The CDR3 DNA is TGTGCCAGCAGCCCGGTTAGTCCCGGGGAGCTGTTTTTT. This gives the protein CASSPVSPGELFF.

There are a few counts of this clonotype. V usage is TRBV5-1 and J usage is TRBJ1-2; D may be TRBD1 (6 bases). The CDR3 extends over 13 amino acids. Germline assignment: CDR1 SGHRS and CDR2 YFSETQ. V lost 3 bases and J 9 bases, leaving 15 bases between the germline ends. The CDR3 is CASSYRGAMSYTF. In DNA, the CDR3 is TGCGCCAGCAGCTATAGGGGGGCCATGAGCTACACCTTC.

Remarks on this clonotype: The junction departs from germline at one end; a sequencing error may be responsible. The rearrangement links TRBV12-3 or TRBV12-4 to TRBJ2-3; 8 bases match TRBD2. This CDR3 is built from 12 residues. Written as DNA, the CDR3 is TGTGCCAGCAGTCACCCGGGGGGGGACACTCTTTTT. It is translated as CASSHPGGDTLF.

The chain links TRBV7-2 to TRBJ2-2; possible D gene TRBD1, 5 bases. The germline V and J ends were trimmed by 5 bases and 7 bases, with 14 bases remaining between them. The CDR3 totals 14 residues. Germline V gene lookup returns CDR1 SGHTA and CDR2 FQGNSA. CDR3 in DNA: TGTGCCAGCAGCCCCGGACATGGGATCGGGGAGCTGTTTTTT. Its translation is CASSPGHGIGELFF.

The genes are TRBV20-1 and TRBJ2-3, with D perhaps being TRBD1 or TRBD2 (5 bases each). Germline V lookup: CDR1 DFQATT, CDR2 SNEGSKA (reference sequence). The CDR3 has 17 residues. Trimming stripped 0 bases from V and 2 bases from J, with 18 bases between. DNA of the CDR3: TGCAGTGCTAGAGATCTGGGGGACCACCCAGCCACAGATACGCAGTATTTT. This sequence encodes CSARDLGDHPATDTQYF.

CDR3 DNA sequence: TGTGCCAGCAGCTTTAGTCAGCCCCAGGGAGGAGAGACCCAGTACTTC. Translating gives CASSFSQPQGGETQYF. The gene calls are TRBV5-6 and TRBJ2-5; possibly TRBD2 for D (6 bases). CDR1 and CDR2 (germline): SGHDT, YYEEEE. The ends were cut back, 2 bases at V and 4 bases at J, with 18 bases in the middle. The CDR3 sequence is 16 residues long. The complete variable domain, with remaining parts taken from reference TRBV5-6 and TRBJ2-5, reads DAGVTQSPTHLIKTRGQQVTLRCSPKSGHDTVSWYQQALGQGPQFIFQYYEEEERQRGNFPDRFSGHQFPNYSSELNVNALLLGDSALYLCASSFSQPQGGETQYFGPGTRLLVL.

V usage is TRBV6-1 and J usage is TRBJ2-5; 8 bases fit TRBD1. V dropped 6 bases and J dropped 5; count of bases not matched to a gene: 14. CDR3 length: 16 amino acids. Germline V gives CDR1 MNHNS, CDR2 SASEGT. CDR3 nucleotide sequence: TGTGCCAGCAGCAGGGACAGGTCCCGAAGAGGGGAGACCCAGTACTTC. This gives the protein CASSRDRSRRGETQYF.